One sample yielded the 32 T cell receptor beta chains listed below, sequenced in a study of regulatory T cells in long-lasting Graves disease. With iRepertoire HTBI primers and Arm-PCR of CDR3 regions, TCR beta libraries were built. Using its own MiXCR run on the multiplex PCR reads, TCRdb lists one record per CDR3 protein. This table has about 320,000 distinct CDR3 sequences, 15% to 20% appearing once. Noted time point: newly diagnosed GD, antithyroid drugs for less than 3 months. RNA isolated from PBMCs was used to make the TCR library. This sample comprised peripheral blood mononuclear cells (PBMCs), obtained at new diagnosis, from a patient treated with antithyroid drugs. These receptors were collected from a female donor with Graves disease.

This clonotype was counted ten times or more. This rearrangement joins TRBV7-8 to TRBJ2-1, with D possibly TRBD1 on 6 matching bases. Trimming pared 0 bases from V and 10 bases from J, leaving 16 bases between. Germline values: CDR1 SGHVS, CDR2 FQNEAQ. This CDR3 is built from 15 residues. CDR3 DNA sequence: TGTGCCAGCAGCTTAGCCAACCAGGGGCCGGACGAGCAGTTCTTC. Its protein product is CASSLANQGPDEQFF.

Comments on this clonotype: This could be a read error, since a much larger clone is one nucleotide away. This chain joins TRBV7-9 and TRBJ2-5; 7 positions match TRBD1. The germline CDR1 and CDR2 sequences are SEHNR and FQNEAQ (reference sequence). The CDR3 totals 15 residues. With 5 bases clipped from V and 4 bases from J, the junction kept 10 bases outside the gene matches. CDR3 bases: TGTGCCAGCAGCCCCCGGGCAGGGGGTTTAGAGACCCAGTACTTC. The encoded protein is CASSPRAGGLETQYF.

The chain uses TRBV11-3 and TRBJ2-7, with TRBD2 identical over 8 bases. This CDR3 spans 15 amino acids. Germline V gives CDR1 SGHNT, CDR2 YENEEA. The V segment lost 3 bases and the J segment 4 bases; nucleotides outside the gene matches: 8. CDR3 loop: CASSFSTSEKYEQYF. The CDR3 DNA is TGTGCCAGCAGCTTTTCGACTAGCGAGAAGTACGAGCAGTACTTC.

This clonotype was seen repeatedly, ten times or more. V gene TRBV20-1 combines with J gene TRBJ2-1, with 7 bases identical to TRBD2. Germline CDR1 reads DFQATT; CDR2 reads SNEGSKA (reference sequence). V was clipped by 7 bases and J by 0 bases; unmatched bases: 3. The CDR3 runs to 13 residues. CDR3 amino acids: CSVSGGSYNEQFF. The CDR3 DNA is TGCAGTGTCTCGGGGGGCTCCTACAATGAGCAGTTCTTC.

The V gene is TRBV19, the J gene TRBJ2-4, with D unclear. V gave up 0 bases and J gave up 11 bases, with 14 bases separating them. Germline V gene sequence: CDR1 LNHDA, CDR2 SQIVND (reference sequence). The CDR3 loop spans 14 amino acids. The DNA for the CDR3 is TGTGCCAGTAGTATAGATCCTGGGCTCCCTGTTCAGTACTTC. Translation gives CASSIDPGLPVQYF.

The sample holds many counts of this clonotype. This chain connects TRBV6-2 or TRBV6-3 to TRBJ2-4, with D maybe TRBD2 (6 bases). V lost 7 bases and J 2 bases, leaving 12 bases between the germline ends. The CDR3 spans 14 residues. Germline CDR1 and CDR2: MNHEY and SVGEGT. The CDR3 spells CASTSRETKNIQYF. For the CDR3, the DNA is TGTGCCAGCACTAGTCGGGAGACCAAAAACATTCAGTACTTC.

There are many counts of this clonotype. The chain is built from TRBV5-1 and TRBJ2-1; D is uncertain. Trimming left V 0 bases short and J 4 bases short, with 8 bases between. Germline values: CDR1 SGHRS, CDR2 YFSETQ. CDR3 length equals 14 residues. CDR3 bases: TGCGCCAGCAGCTTGGAGTTGCGGTACAATGAGCAGTTCTTC. It encodes CASSLELRYNEQFF. The full variable domain, rest sourced from reference TRBV5-1 and TRBJ2-1, is KAGVTQTPRYLIKTRGQQVTLSCSPISGHRSVSWYQQTPGQGLQFLFEYFSETQRNKGNFPGRFSGRQFSNSRSEMNVSTLELGDSALYLCASSLELRYNEQFFGPGTRLTVL.

This clonotype was counted at least ten times. The chain employs TRBV5-6 and TRBJ2-7; D unresolved. CDR1 is SGHDT and CDR2 is YYEEEE in the germline V gene. This CDR3 comprises 13 residues. V was clipped by 2 bases and J by 2 bases, with 8 bases between them. The CDR3 loop reads CASSFGRTYEQYF. As DNA, the CDR3 is TGTGCCAGCAGCTTCGGCAGAACCTACGAGCAGTACTTC.

Only a few counts were recorded for this clonotype. V is TRBV5-6 and J is TRBJ2-1, with 12 bases that match TRBD2. CDR1 is SGHDT, CDR2 YYEEEE, per germline. V shed 5 bases, J shed 8 bases, and the junction held 8 bases outside the gene matches. This CDR3 spans 15 amino acids. In DNA, the CDR3 is TGTGCCAGCAGTACGACTAGCGGGAGTTTTGATGAGCAGTTCTTC. It yields the protein CASSTTSGSFDEQFF.

This clonotype was observed at least ten times. V gene TRBV15 combines with J gene TRBJ1-1, with TRBD1 matching 7 bases. V lost 5 bases to trimming and J lost 2 bases; unmatched junction nucleotides: 5. The CDR3 is made up of 14 amino acids. Germline lookup yields CDR1 LNHNV and CDR2 YYDKDF (reference sequence). This CDR3 reads CATSARGQNTEAFF. CDR3 DNA sequence: TGTGCCACCAGCGCTAGGGGGCAAAACACTGAAGCTTTCTTT.

The chain recombines TRBV28 with TRBJ2-6, with TRBD1 identical over 10 bases. Germline CDR1 MDHEN, CDR2 SYDVKM. V shed 6 bases, J shed 1 base, and the junction held 12 bases outside the gene matches. CDR3 size: 19 residues. DNA of the CDR3: TGTGCCAGCAGACTGGTTCCGGGACAGGGGACGTCTGGGGCCAACGTCCTGACTTTC. Translated, it gives CASRLVPGQGTSGANVLTF.

In this sample, this clonotype turned up many times. The chain joins TRBV7-9 to TRBJ2-7, with a possible D match to TRBD2 (5 bases). The germline V gene has CDR1 SEHNR and CDR2 FQNEAQ (reference sequence). The CDR3 loop spans 19 amino acids. Trimming removed 2 bases from V and 0 bases from J, with 23 bases in between. CDR3 amino acids: CASSLTPGGGGRLSYEQYF. The CDR3 DNA follows: TGTGCCAGCAGCTTAACCCCTGGAGGTGGCGGTCGCCTCTCCTACGAGCAGTACTTC.

This clonotype was detected many times. This rearrangement joins TRBV18 to TRBJ1-5; tentatively, D is TRBD1 (5 bases). Deletions cut 3 bases from V and 1 base from J, with 10 bases between. The CDR3 sequence is 15 residues long. Per germline, CDR1 KGHSH and CDR2 LQKENI. CDR3 nucleotide sequence: TGTGCCAGCTCACCGACAGTTCAGAGCAATCAGCCCCAGCATTTT. Translated, it gives CASSPTVQSNQPQHF.

This clonotype was observed at least ten times. The chain joins TRBV6-2 or TRBV6-3 to TRBJ2-3, with 11 bases that match TRBD2. Germline assignment: CDR1 MNHEY and CDR2 SVGEGT. The CDR3 contains 14 residues. The V and J ends lost 8 bases and 3 bases, in that order; junction bases with no gene match: 4. The CDR3 is CASRTSGRTDTQYF. The CDR3 coding sequence is TGTGCCAGCCGAACTAGCGGGAGAACAGATACGCAGTATTTT.

J is TRBJ1-5 and V is TRBV27, with D unclear. Germline V gives CDR1 MNHEY, CDR2 SMNVEV (reference sequence). CDR3 length: 13 amino acids. Trimming shortened V by 5 bases and J by 5 bases, and 10 bases separated the two germline ends. CDR3 coding DNA: TGTGCCAGCAGTCCCCGTTTCGATCAGCCCCAGCATTTT. Its protein is CASSPRFDQPQHF.

Notes on this clonotype: A read error may produce the germline difference seen at one junction end. V and J are TRBV2 and TRBJ2-1; D uncertain. This CDR3 has 11 residues. Per the germline V gene, CDR1 is SNHLY and CDR2 is FYNNEI. CDR3 residues: CAGSQVDDQCF. The CDR3 region has the DNA TGTGCCGGCAGCCAAGTAGATGACCAGTGCTTC.

On this clonotype itself: The junction departs from germline at one end; a sequencing error may be responsible. The chain employs TRBV28 and TRBJ1-1; no clear D gene. This CDR3 has 14 residues. Germline V CDR1 and CDR2: MDHEN, SYDVKM. DNA for the CDR3: TGTGCCGGCAGTTTAATCAGAGAGAACACTGAAGCTTTCTTT. As protein: CAGSLIRENTEAFF.

The chain couples TRBV3-1 to TRBJ1-3; D is possibly TRBD1 (5 bases). This CDR3 is 15 amino acids long. Trimming pared 0 bases from V and 4 bases from J, leaving 10 bases between. Germline lookup yields CDR1 LGHDT and CDR2 YNNKEL (reference sequence). The CDR3: CASSQDGGSGNTIYF. CDR3 nucleotide sequence: TGTGCCAGCAGCCAAGATGGGGGGTCCGGAAACACCATATATTTT.

This clonotype was picked up a small number of times. This may arise from a read error, as a much more abundant clone is one base away. The rearrangement links TRBV2 to TRBJ2-7, with TRBD2 matching over 10 bases. Germline values: CDR1 SNHLY, CDR2 FYNNEI. There are 14 residues in the CDR3. Here the CDR3 DNA reads TGTACCAGCAGCCCCGGACTAGCGGCCTACGAGCAGTACTTC. Residues: CTSSPGLAAYEQYF. Complete variable domain (other parts from reference TRBV2 and TRBJ2-7): EPEVTQTPSHQVTQMGQEVILRCVPISNHLYFYWYRQILGQKVEFLVSFYNNEISEKSEIFDDQFSVERPDGSNFTLKIRSTKLEDSAMYFCTSSPGLAAYEQYFGPGTRLTVT.

The V and J genes are TRBV24-1 and TRBJ2-3; 10 bases agree with TRBD2. After removal of 4 bases from V and 5 bases from J, the junction contained 8 bases not matched to a gene. Germline V gives CDR1 KGHDR, CDR2 SFDVKD. There are 16 residues in the CDR3. For the CDR3, the DNA is TGTGCCACCAGTGACCAGAGCGGGAGGGCCGAAGATACGCAGTATTTT. Translating gives CATSDQSGRAEDTQYF.

This clonotype was detected many times. The chain couples TRBV2 to TRBJ1-4; 9 nucleotides agree with TRBD1. CDR3 length equals 21 residues. V gave up 3 bases and J gave up 0 bases; unmatched junction bases: 17. Germline loops: CDR1 SNHLY, CDR2 FYNNEI. As DNA, the CDR3 is TGTGCCAGCAGTGAGGGAGGGGGACAGGGCCTGTCTATCGCAACTAATGAAAAACTGTTTTTT. Amino acids: CASSEGGGQGLSIATNEKLFF.

This clonotype was recorded a few times. CDR3 DNA: TGTGCCCTCCAGACAGCGAACACCGGGGAGCTGTTTTTT. Its translation: CALQTANTGELFF. This sequence joins TRBV28 and TRBJ2-2; a possible D gene is TRBD1 (5 bases). Germline CDR1 is MDHEN and CDR2 is SYDVKM. The CDR3 runs 13 residues. Between the trimmed V and J ends, which lost 11 bases and 0 bases, there was a span of 10 bases.

This clonotype was detected only a few times. The V and J genes are TRBV29-1 and TRBJ1-2, with D unresolved. CDR1 is SQVTM, CDR2 ANQGSEA, per germline. V lost 5 bases and J lost 6, with 13 bases in between. The CDR3 spans 12 residues. The CDR3 bases are TGCAGCGTTTCACAGCCCCTGGATGGCTACACCTTC. Translation: CSVSQPLDGYTF.

This clonotype was recorded at least ten times. This chain joins TRBV18 and TRBJ1-2, with a possible D match to TRBD1 (6 bases). The CDR3 has 17 amino acids. The V gene lost 2 bases and the J gene lost 1 base, with 17 bases spanning the gap. The V gene's germline CDR1 is KGHSH and CDR2 LQKENI. The CDR3: CASSPTSPGTFNYGYTF. CDR3 nucleotide sequence: TGTGCCAGCTCACCAACCTCTCCCGGGACATTTAACTATGGCTACACCTTC.

In its sample, this clonotype was seen many times. This chain links TRBV29-1 with TRBJ1-2; D is ambiguous. The ends were cut back, 4 bases at V and 2 bases at J, with 11 bases in the middle. Germline CDR1 reads SQVTM; CDR2 reads ANQGSEA. The CDR3 has 13 residues. CDR3 residues: CSVAPDTNYGYTF. The CDR3 DNA reads as TGCAGCGTTGCCCCTGATACCAACTATGGCTACACCTTC.

The rearrangement uses TRBV9 and TRBJ2-1, with a tentative D call TRBD2 (6 bases). Between the trimmed V and J ends, which lost 4 bases and 4 bases, there was a span of 21 bases. Germline CDR1 SGDLS, CDR2 YYNGEE. The CDR3 totals 17 residues. CDR3 bases: TGTGCCAGCAGCCCCACCTCGCCCCGGACTATGTACAATGAGCAGTTCTTC. Translation: CASSPTSPRTMYNEQFF.

The chain joins TRBV12-3 or TRBV12-4 to TRBJ2-6; 9 bases align to TRBD1. With 6 bases clipped from V and 3 bases from J, the junction kept 6 bases outside the gene matches. The CDR3 is made up of 16 amino acids. The CDR3: CASSWDRAGGANVLTF. The CDR3 nucleotides are TGTGCCAGCAGCTGGGACAGGGCTGGTGGGGCCAACGTCCTGACTTTC.

As DNA, the CDR3 is TGCGCCAGCAGCTTGGTGAGGACAGGGGACGAGCAGTACTTC. It is translated as CASSLVRTGDEQYF. V gene TRBV5-1 combines with J gene TRBJ2-7; 9 nucleotides align to TRBD1. The V gene's germline CDR1 is SGHRS and CDR2 YFSETQ. This CDR3 is built from 14 residues. J lost 5 bases, V lost 0 bases, and 3 bases had no gene match.

This clonotype was seen ten or more times. The rearrangement links TRBV3-1 to TRBJ2-1; the D gene is possibly TRBD2 (5 bases). V was cut by 6 bases and J by 9 bases, with 15 bases left in between. There are 13 residues in the CDR3. The germline CDR1 and CDR2 sequences are LGHDT and YNNKEL (reference sequence). For the CDR3, the DNA is TGTGCCAGCAGAACTAGTACGAACGGTGAGCAGTTCTTC. This gives the protein CASRTSTNGEQFF.

Ten or more counts support this clonotype. The chain is built from TRBV5-6 and TRBJ2-7; a weak D match, TRBD2 (6 bases). Germline CDR1 and CDR2: SGHDT and YYEEEE. Trimming removed 0 bases from V and 1 base from J, with 14 bases in between. The CDR3 extends over 16 amino acids. The CDR3 sequence: CASSLAGGGVSYEQYF. The CDR3 DNA is TGTGCCAGCAGCTTGGCCGGCGGAGGGGTATCCTACGAGCAGTACTTC.

This clonotype appeared many times. The V call is TRBV2, the J call TRBJ2-3; 7 bases are shared with TRBD2. Germline CDR1 and CDR2: SNHLY and FYNNEI. The trim removed 3 bases at V and 3 bases at J, leaving 15 bases unmatched. The CDR3 sequence is 18 residues long. DNA for the CDR3: TGTGCCAGCAGTGATGACCTGACTAGCCTCGTCGGGACAGATACGCAGTATTTT. Its protein is CASSDDLTSLVGTDTQYF.

CDR3 DNA sequence: TGTGCCTGGAGCAAGGGCGGGAGGGCCGCCTACAATGAGCAGTTCTTC. It encodes CAWSKGGRAAYNEQFF. This rearrangement joins TRBV30 to TRBJ2-1; 9 bases align to TRBD2. V gave up 3 bases and J gave up 2 bases; unmatched junction bases: 8. The CDR3 length is 16 residues. In germline, CDR1 is GTSNPN, CDR2 SVGIG (reference sequence).